The present T cell receptor beta chain was sequenced within a study of cytomegalovirus exposure and HLA in healthy donors. Study outcomes and limitations: It was confirmed in vitro that three of the CMV-associated chains were specific for CMV antigens. Listed as cytomegalovirus-associated were 150 to 200 TCR beta chains. Rare sequences made up most TCRs, while some public TCRs were found in many donors. The classifier, whose performance was assessed in both the original and validation cohorts, reportedly diagnosed cytomegalovirus status with high specificity and sensitivity.

Repertoires were generated with immunoSEQ multiplex PCR, while TCRdb's copy carries only in-frame clones and drops some. This repertoire shows 110,000 or so clones, around 85% found once; its top ten account for approximately 2.9%. Germline lookup yields CDR1 SGHTA and CDR2 FQGTGA. The CDR3 is 14 residues long. V was cut by 5 bases and J by 1 base, with 11 bases left in between. Of note for this clone: Its antigen is not identified.

Material for sequencing was PBMCs. This TCR came from a woman under 30 in good health and CMV-seronegative. The gene calls are TRBV7-3 and TRBJ1-1; D gene uncertain. CDR3 sequence (DNA): TGTGCCAGCAGCATAAACCGGGAGAACACTGAAGCTTTCTTT. It encodes CASSINRENTEAFF.